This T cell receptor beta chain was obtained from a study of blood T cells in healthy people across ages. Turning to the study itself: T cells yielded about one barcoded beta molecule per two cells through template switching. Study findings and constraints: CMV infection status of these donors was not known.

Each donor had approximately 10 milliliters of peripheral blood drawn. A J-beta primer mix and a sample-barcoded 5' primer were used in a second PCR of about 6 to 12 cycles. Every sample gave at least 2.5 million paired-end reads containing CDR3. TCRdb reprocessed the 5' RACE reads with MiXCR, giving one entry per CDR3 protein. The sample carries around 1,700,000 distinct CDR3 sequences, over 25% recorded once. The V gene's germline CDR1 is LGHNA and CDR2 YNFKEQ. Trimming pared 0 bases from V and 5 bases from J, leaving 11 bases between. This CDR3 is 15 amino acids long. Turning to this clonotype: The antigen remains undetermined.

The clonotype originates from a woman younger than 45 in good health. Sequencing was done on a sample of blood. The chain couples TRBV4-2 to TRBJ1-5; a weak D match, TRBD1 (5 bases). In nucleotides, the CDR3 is TGTGCCAGCAGCCAAGATCGGGGACCCGATCAGCCCCAGCATTTT. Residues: CASSQDRGPDQPQHF.